A single sample is the source of the 22 T cell receptor beta chains below, sequenced in a study of blood T cells in healthy people across ages. Combining a sample-barcoded 5' primer with a J-beta primer mix, a second PCR ran for about 7 to 11 cycles. From the 5' RACE reads, TCRdb called clonotypes with MiXCR, one entry per CDR3 protein. This sample has 600,000 or so distinct CDR3 sequences, with 45% to 55% found just once. The sample consisted of blood. All receptors derive from a man older than 75 in good health.

The V and J genes are TRBV5-1 and TRBJ2-5; D could derive from TRBD1 or TRBD2 (5 bases each). With 4 bases removed from V and 5 bases from J, the gap between germline ends came to 18 bases. Germline CDR1 reads SGHRS; CDR2 reads YFSETQ. The CDR3 is made up of 15 amino acids. This CDR3 reads CASSQGFGAWETQYF. In DNA form, the CDR3 reads TGCGCCAGCAGCCAAGGTTTCGGGGCGTGGGAGACCCAGTACTTC.

This clonotype was counted many times. The chain has TRBV28 and TRBJ2-7; 7 positions match TRBD1. The junction had 2 bases not matched to a gene; V was cut back by 4 bases and J by 5 bases. The CDR3 runs 12 residues. Germline assignment: CDR1 MDHEN and CDR2 SYDVKM. The CDR3 DNA is TGTGCCAGCAGTTCACAGGGGAACGAGCAGTACTTC. Amino acid sequence: CASSSQGNEQYF.

The chain couples TRBV20-1 to TRBJ1-2; possible D gene TRBD1, 5 bases. CDR1 and CDR2 from the germline V gene are DFQATT and SNEGSKA (reference sequence). The CDR3 contains 12 residues. Trimming took 4 bases from V and 10 from J, leaving 16 bases between them. The CDR3 loop reads CSATDTKSDYTF. CDR3 coding DNA: TGCAGTGCTACGGACACCAAGAGCGACTACACCTTC.

To note about this clonotype: One end of the junction fails to match germline, which may point to a read error. The chain joins TRBV20-1 to TRBJ2-1; 8 nucleotides agree with TRBD2. This CDR3 is 15 amino acids long. Germline assignment: CDR1 DFQATT and CDR2 SNEGSKA (reference sequence). CDR3 region: CSAGDPAGAYNEQFF. The CDR3 DNA follows: TGCAGTGCTGGAGATCCAGCGGGGGCTTACAATGAGCAGTTCTTC.

The genes are TRBV7-2 and TRBJ2-7; 7 positions match TRBD2. Germline-derived CDR1 and CDR2 are SGHTA and FQGNSA. This CDR3 is 16 amino acids long. The trim removed 1 base at V and 3 bases at J, leaving 9 bases unmatched. The CDR3: CASSLEGSSGIYEQYF. CDR3 DNA sequence: TGTGCCAGCAGCTTAGAAGGCTCTAGCGGCATCTACGAGCAGTACTTC.

This chain joins TRBV29-1 and TRBJ1-2; D remains unclear. Deletions cut 2 bases from V and 8 bases from J, with 18 bases between. This CDR3 is built from 14 residues. Germline V gene sequence: CDR1 SQVTM, CDR2 ANQGSEA. The CDR3 reads CSVEKGGRGYGYTF. In nucleotides, the CDR3 is TGCAGCGTTGAAAAGGGTGGTCGCGGTTACGGCTACACCTTC.

The chain recombines TRBV6-6 with TRBJ2-7; D could derive from TRBD1 or TRBD2 (5 bases each). Trimming pared 8 bases from V and 0 bases from J, leaving 20 bases between. The CDR3 has 16 residues. Germline assignment: CDR1 MNHNY and CDR2 SVGAGI (reference sequence). The CDR3 coding sequence is TGTGCCAGCTCAAACGGTGGGACCGTCTCCTCCTACGAGCAGTACTTC. As protein: CASSNGGTVSSYEQYF.

A few counts support this clonotype. The rearrangement links TRBV2 to TRBJ1-6; no firm D call. This CDR3 has 18 amino acids. Germline CDR1 SNHLY, CDR2 FYNNEI. V was shortened by 4 bases and J by 0 bases, with 16 bases between the two germline ends. DNA of the CDR3: TGTGCCAGCAGTGTGGCCATACCGACGGGCTCCTATAATTCACCCCTCCACTTT. Its translation: CASSVAIPTGSYNSPLHF.

In its sample, this clonotype was seen once. The chain links TRBV6-2 or TRBV6-3 to TRBJ2-5; 12 bases match TRBD2. V trimming: 6 bases; J trimming: 11 bases; junction bases outside the gene matches: 16. The germline V gene encodes CDR1 MNHEY and CDR2 SVGEGT. This CDR3 comprises 16 residues. The CDR3 nucleotides read TGTGCCAGCAGATCAAGACTAGCGGGAGTGTTTAATGAGCAGTACTTC. Protein product: CASRSRLAGVFNEQYF.

In its sample, this clonotype was seen a few times. The rearrangement joins TRBV5-6 to TRBJ2-7, with TRBD2 matching 11 bases. This CDR3 comprises 20 residues. Trimming at V came to 7 bases and at J to 3 bases, leaving 24 bases not matched to a gene. CDR1 and CDR2 (germline): SGHDT, YYEEEE. The CDR3 is CASGQLGRPRLAGPFYEQYF. CDR3 DNA sequence: TGTGCCAGCGGACAATTGGGGCGGCCGAGACTAGCGGGGCCCTTCTACGAGCAGTACTTC.

This clonotype came up many times. The chain has TRBV12-3 or TRBV12-4 and TRBJ2-1; D not certain. The CDR3 consists of 12 residues. V lost 6 bases and J lost 8, with 11 bases in between. This chain's CDR3 is CASSRAYHEQFF. The CDR3 bases are TGTGCCAGCAGCCGTGCATACCATGAGCAGTTCTTC.

J is TRBJ1-4 and V is TRBV5-1; 8 bases map to TRBD1. The germline V gene encodes CDR1 SGHRS and CDR2 YFSETQ. V dropped 4 bases and J dropped 3; count of bases not matched to a gene: 5. The CDR3 covers 15 residues. CDR3 in amino acids: CASSPQGAANEKLFF. The DNA for the CDR3 is TGCGCCAGCAGCCCTCAGGGGGCCGCTAATGAAAAACTGTTTTTT.

This chain connects TRBV15 to TRBJ2-4, with D tentatively TRBD1 (6 bases). The CDR3 covers 14 residues. Trimming shortened V by 6 bases and J by 2 bases, and 11 bases separated the two germline ends. Germline loops: CDR1 LNHNV, CDR2 YYDKDF (reference sequence). The CDR3, as DNA: TGTGCCACCAGATCTACAGGGCCCAAAAACATTCAGTACTTC. Translating gives CATRSTGPKNIQYF.

CDR3 in amino acids: CASSIRTSGGAQTQYF. In DNA form, the CDR3 reads TGTGCCAGCAGTATCAGGACTAGCGGGGGGGCGCAGACCCAGTACTTC. The V and J genes are TRBV2 and TRBJ2-5, with 15 bases matching TRBD2. CDR1 is SNHLY, CDR2 FYNNEI, per germline. The CDR3 has 16 amino acids. The trim removed 5 bases at V and 6 bases at J, leaving 7 bases unmatched.

V and J are TRBV7-2 and TRBJ2-5, with a possible D match to TRBD2 (7 bases). With 6 bases removed from V and 4 bases from J, the gap between germline ends came to 12 bases. This CDR3 is built from 13 residues. Germline values: CDR1 SGHTA, CDR2 FQGNSA. The chain's CDR3 is CASRRGGRETQYF. CDR3 DNA sequence: TGTGCCAGCAGGAGGGGGGGGAGAGAGACCCAGTACTTC.

This clonotype was counted between two and nine times. The rearrangement links TRBV2 to TRBJ2-7, with TRBD1 matching 11 bases. The J segment lost 5 bases and the V segment lost 6 bases, leaving 3 bases of the junction unmatched. Germline CDR1 and CDR2: SNHLY and FYNNEI. This CDR3 has 13 amino acids. The CDR3 bases are TGTGCCAGCAGGGGACAGGGGGGAGACGAGCAGTACTTC. Amino acids: CASRGQGGDEQYF. The full variable domain, rest sourced from reference TRBV2 and TRBJ2-7, is EPEVTQTPSHQVTQMGQEVILRCVPISNHLYFYWYRQILGQKVEFLVSFYNNEISEKSEIFDDQFSVERPDGSNFTLKIRSTKLEDSAMYFCASRGQGGDEQYFGPGTRLTVT.

This chain connects TRBV5-5 to TRBJ2-2; 12 bases line up with TRBD2. Trimming at V came to 0 bases and at J to 5 bases, leaving 2 bases not matched to a gene. This CDR3 has 16 amino acids. The germline gives CDR1 SGHKS, CDR2 YYEKEE (reference sequence). The CDR3 is CASSLGGTSGTGELFF. CDR3 sequence (DNA): TGTGCCAGCAGCTTGGGTGGGACTAGCGGGACCGGGGAGCTGTTTTTT.

This chain links TRBV3-1 with TRBJ2-6; no firm D call. Trimming removed 4 bases at V and 0 bases at J, with 7 bases between. The CDR3 is made up of 15 amino acids. Looked up from germline, CDR1 is LGHDT and CDR2 is YNNKEL (reference sequence). CDR3 protein: CASSLISSGANVLTF. The CDR3 bases are TGTGCCAGCAGCCTTATTTCCTCTGGGGCCAACGTCCTGACTTTC.

The DNA of the CDR3 is TGTGCCAGCAGAGCAGGGGCGCAAGCTTTCTTT. This gives the protein CASRAGAQAFF. V is TRBV6-5 and J is TRBJ1-1; a weak D match, TRBD1 (6 bases). V lost 6 bases and J lost 9, with 11 bases in between. The CDR3 sequence is 11 residues long. Germline values: CDR1 MNHEY, CDR2 SVGAGI.

This CDR3 is CASIGADPAFF. The CDR3 DNA follows: TGTGCCTCCATAGGGGCGGACCCTGCTTTCTTT. The chain carries TRBV12-3 or TRBV12-4 and TRBJ1-1; D may be TRBD1 (5 bases). V dropped 11 bases and J dropped 11 bases, with 18 bases sitting between them. This CDR3 contains 11 residues.

The sample holds a few counts of this clonotype. CDR3 region: CVAQGTDTQYF. Here the CDR3 DNA reads TGTGTCGCACAGGGGACAGATACGCAGTATTTT. The chain carries TRBV28 and TRBJ2-3; 7 nucleotides line up with TRBD1. Germline values: CDR1 MDHEN, CDR2 SYDVKM. The CDR3 is made up of 11 amino acids. Looking up the rest from reference TRBV28 and TRBJ2-3 gives the full variable domain: DVKVTQSSRYLVKRTGEKVFLECVQDMDHENMFWYRQDPGLGLRLIYFSYDVKMKEKGDIPEGYSVSREKKERFSLILESASTNQTSMYLCVAQGTDTQYFGPGTRLTVL.

This clonotype was counted a few times. The chain joins TRBV5-1 to TRBJ2-3, with D unresolved. CDR3 length: 15 amino acids. Per germline, CDR1 SGHRS and CDR2 YFSETQ. The ends were cut back, 4 bases at V and 2 bases at J, with 14 bases in the middle. The CDR3 spells CASSPIRPSTDTQYF. Written as DNA, the CDR3 is TGCGCCAGCAGCCCCATTAGACCGTCCACAGATACGCAGTATTTT.